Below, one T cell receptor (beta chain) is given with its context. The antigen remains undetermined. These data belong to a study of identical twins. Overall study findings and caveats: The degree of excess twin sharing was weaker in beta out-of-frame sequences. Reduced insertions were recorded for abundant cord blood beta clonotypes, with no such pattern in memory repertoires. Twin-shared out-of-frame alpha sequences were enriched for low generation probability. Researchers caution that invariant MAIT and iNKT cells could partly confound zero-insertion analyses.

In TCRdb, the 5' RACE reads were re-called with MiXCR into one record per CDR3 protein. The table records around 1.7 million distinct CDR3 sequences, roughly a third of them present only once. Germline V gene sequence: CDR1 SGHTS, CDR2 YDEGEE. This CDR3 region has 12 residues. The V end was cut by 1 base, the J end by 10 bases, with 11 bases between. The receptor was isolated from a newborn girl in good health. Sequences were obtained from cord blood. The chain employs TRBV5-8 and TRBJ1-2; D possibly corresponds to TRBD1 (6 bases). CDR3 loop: CASSLKDRFYTF. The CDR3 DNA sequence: TGTGCCAGCAGCTTGAAGGACAGATTCTACACCTTC.